This T cell receptor beta chain comes out of a study of response to subunit inactivated influenza vaccine (dated by TCRdb to 2017 to 2018). Background for the entire study: Deep quantitative profiling of the T cell receptor repertoire was used in the study to follow responses to a trivalent subunit inactivated influenza vaccine.

The investigation overall reported the following: The authors suggested that each seasonal influenza vaccination may recruit only a limited number of new T cells.

Notes on this clonotype: It has no known antigen specificity. No clone much larger than this one lies a single base away; base qualities are absent.

Libraries were constructed by RT-PCR. The reads were generated on an Illumina HiSeq 2500. The raw public reads went through TCRdb reprocessing: fastp at Q25, MiXCR clone calling, in-frame beta chains kept. Rows merge per CDR3 protein into single entries with the most common DNA and genes. The sample table records about 780,000 distinct CDR3 sequences; about 18% of these occur just once. Roughly 11% of the sample belongs to the ten largest clones. CDR1 and CDR2 (ENHRY, SYGVKD) derive from the germline V gene. Including the terminal cysteine and phenylalanine, the CDR3 comprises 14 residues. Only the CDR3 portion is preserved as DNA: 42 bases, with reading frame beginning at the first base. V and J lose 0 bases and 8 bases, and a span of 11 bases separates them.

The chain uses TRBV10-3 and TRBJ2-1, with the D gene not clear enough to name. The origin of this receptor is a man aged 50 or older who received an inactivated influenza vaccine. Donor details come from another sample of the same person, matched by shared clones. This sample comprised PBMCs from blood, obtained roughly 5 days after vaccination. This receptor carries the CDR3 CAISESSTSHEQFF. The bases are TGTGCCATCAGTGAGTCGTCGACCAGCCATGAGCAGTTCTTC.